Listed below are T cell receptor beta chains from one sample, sequenced in a study of T cell responses to AZD1222 COVID-19 vaccine. Generated by immunoSEQ multiplex PCR, the TCRdb table keeps only in-frame clones and is missing some. The sample contains about 140,000 clones, around nine tenths of which appear only once. The sample consisted of peripheral blood, taken 28 days after the second AZD1222 dose. The receptors derive from an adult who received the AZD1222 COVID-19 vaccine. CDR3s include the opening cysteine and the closing phenylalanine or tryptophan. A D gene is named only where the DNA matches it firmly. For some rows the clone size is stated as once, few or many, or as a class when expanded; others skip it.

cdr3_aa cdr3_nt clone_size j_call d_call v_call
CASSKLQAGRGYTF TGTGCCAGTAGTAAGTTACAGGCTGGACGAGGCTACACCTTC - TRBJ1-2 - TRBV19
CASSVQGGNEKLFF TGTGCCAGCAGCGTTCAGGGCGGAAATGAAAAACTGTTTTTT once TRBJ1-4 - TRBV7-2
CATSDGRTTGELFF TGTGCCACCAGTGATGGACGGACGACCGGGGAGCTGTTTTTT once TRBJ2-2 - TRBV24-1
CASSPGTPGGYTF TGTGCCAGCAGCCCAGGGACACCGGGCGGCTACACCTTC - TRBJ1-2 - TRBV5-5
CASSQDGGQGFTGNTIYF TGCGCCAGCAGCCAAGATGGGGGACAGGGGTTTACTGGAAACACCATATATTTT - TRBJ1-3 TRBD1 TRBV4-1
CASSQPQETQYF TGTGCCAGCAGCCAACCGCAAGAGACCCAGTACTTC once TRBJ2-5 - TRBV7-9
CASSLFEPSPTTGHNEQFF TGTGCCAGCAGCTTATTCGAGCCATCCCCGACGACAGGTCACAATGAGCAGTTCTTC - TRBJ2-1 - TRBV11-3
CASIQVTVVGGYTF TGTGCCAGCATCCAAGTGACCGTTGTAGGTGGCTACACCTTC - TRBJ1-2 - TRBV2
CASSYVHGGRDEAFF TGTGCCAGCAGTTACGTTCACGGGGGGCGCGATGAAGCTTTCTTT - TRBJ1-1 - TRBV6-6
CASSAPLSSLEPQHF TGTGCCAGCAGTGCCCCGCTTTCTTCACTGGAGCCCCAGCATTTT - TRBJ1-5 - TRBV2
CASSQRPGQGFEAFF TGCGCCAGCAGCCAACGCCCGGGACAGGGGTTTGAAGCTTTCTTT - TRBJ1-1 TRBD1 TRBV4-1
CASSLPNQPQHF TGTGCCAGCAGTTTACCAAATCAGCCCCAGCATTTT - TRBJ1-5 - TRBV28
CASSLNRKVYTF TGTGCCAGCAGCTTGAATCGGAAGGTCTACACCTTC - TRBJ1-2 - TRBV7-2
CASNLASDSGNTIYF TGTGCCAGCAATCTGGCCAGCGACTCTGGAAACACCATATATTTT - TRBJ1-3 - TRBV19
CASSLEGRDNYGYTF TGTGCCAGCAGCTTGGAGGGCAGGGACAACTATGGCTACACCTTC - TRBJ1-2 - TRBV5-6
CASGPGQSYNEQFF TGTGCTAGTGGCCCGGGACAGTCCTACAATGAGCAGTTCTTC - TRBJ2-1 TRBD1 TRBV12-5
CASSLDRASGNTIYF TGCGCCAGCAGCCTGGACAGAGCCTCTGGAAACACCATATATTTT - TRBJ1-3 - TRBV4-1
CASSLFQGRSTNEKLFF TGTGCCAGCAGCTTGTTTCAGGGCCGCTCAACTAATGAAAAACTGTTTTTT - TRBJ1-4 - TRBV5-6
CASAPRMERGYTF TGTGCCAGCGCCCCGAGGATGGAACGTGGCTACACCTTC - TRBJ1-2 - TRBV6-5
CSVNLLGPTDTQYF TGCAGCGTTAATTTACTAGGCCCCACAGATACGCAGTATTTT - TRBJ2-3 - TRBV29-1
CAISTSGTGVEQYF TGTGCCATCAGCACCTCAGGGACAGGGGTCGAGCAGTACTTC - TRBJ2-7 TRBD1 TRBV10-3
CASSQVTGASYEQYF TGCGCCAGCAGCCAAGTCACAGGCGCTTCCTACGAGCAGTACTTC - TRBJ2-7 - TRBV4-3
CASSIGRGGGKLFF TGCGCCAGCAGCATAGGGCGTGGCGGTGGAAAACTGTTTTTT - TRBJ1-4 - TRBV5-1
CAWSTTSGTGSRGYTF TGTGCCTGGAGCACTACCTCCGGGACAGGGTCTCGTGGCTACACCTTC - TRBJ1-2 TRBD1 TRBV30
CASSQGGSPYGYTF TGTGCCAGCAGCCAAGGTGGGTCTCCCTATGGCTACACCTTC - TRBJ1-2 - TRBV3-1/TRBV3-2
CASSHDRVKETQYF TGTGCCAGCAGCCACGACAGAGTAAAAGAGACCCAGTACTTC - TRBJ2-5 - TRBV5-6
CAWSMQGNEQYF TGTGCCTGGAGTATGCAGGGGAACGAGCAGTACTTC - TRBJ2-7 - TRBV30
CASLPGQRAGELFF TGTGCCAGCTTACCGGGCCAAAGAGCCGGGGAGCTGTTTTTT - TRBJ2-2 - TRBV28
CASSQVRGSISNTGELFF TGTGCCAGCAGCCAAGTAAGAGGGTCCATCTCGAACACCGGGGAGCTGTTTTTT - TRBJ2-2 - TRBV4-2
CASSPAREGMDSKGYTF TGTGCCAGCAGCCCAGCCAGGGAGGGGATGGACTCTAAAGGCTACACCTTC - TRBJ1-2 - TRBV5-4
CATSRDQGANQPQHF TGTGCCACCAGCAGAGATCAGGGCGCCAATCAGCCCCAGCATTTT - TRBJ1-5 - TRBV15
CASTADRNNQPQHF TGTGCCAGTACCGCAGACAGAAACAATCAGCCCCAGCATTTT - TRBJ1-5 - TRBV19
CASRNGDSPLHF TGTGCCAGCAGGAATGGGGATTCACCCCTCCACTTT - TRBJ1-6 - TRBV6-5
CASTGGASGEKLFF TGTGCCAGCACCGGGGGGGCATCCGGTGAAAAACTGTTTTTT - TRBJ1-4 - TRBV2
CASSPQIQGYGYTF TGTGCCAGCAGCCCCCAAATTCAGGGATATGGCTACACCTTC - TRBJ1-2 - TRBV3-1/TRBV3-2
CASAKRQQPQHF TGTGCCTCGGCTAAAAGGCAACAGCCCCAGCATTTT - TRBJ1-5 - TRBV19
CASSAGEIDTEAFF TGTGCCAGCAGCGCCGGGGAGATAGACACTGAAGCTTTCTTT - TRBJ1-1 - TRBV27
CASSSAGTGPEKLFF TGTGCCAGCAGTTCTGCCGGGACAGGACCTGAAAAACTGTTTTTT - TRBJ1-4 TRBD1 TRBV6-2/TRBV6-3
CASSEEDTIYF TGTGCCAGCAGCGAAGAAGACACCATATATTTT - TRBJ1-3 - TRBV7-9
CASSRGEGAEETQYF TGTGCCAGCAGCCGAGGGGAGGGGGCGGAGGAGACCCAGTACTTC - TRBJ2-5 - TRBV3-1/TRBV3-2
CASSFWEETQYF TGTGCCAGCAGTTTTTGGGAGGAGACCCAGTACTTC - TRBJ2-5 - TRBV28
CASTSPGRVNQPQHF TGTGCCAGCACCAGTCCGGGACGGGTAAATCAGCCCCAGCATTTT once TRBJ1-5 - TRBV7-3
CAWSRANEKLFF TGTGCCTGGAGTAGAGCTAATGAAAAACTGTTTTTT - TRBJ1-4 - TRBV30
CASSIGTGRTYEQYF TGTGCCAGTAGTATAGGGACAGGCAGGACCTACGAGCAGTACTTC - TRBJ2-7 TRBD1 TRBV19
CAGQAKLYGYTF TGTGCCGGACAGGCGAAGCTCTATGGCTACACCTTC once TRBJ1-2 TRBD1 TRBV30
CASSGSGTSGTDTQYF TGTGCCAGCAGCGGATCCGGGACTAGCGGGACAGATACGCAGTATTTT once TRBJ2-3 TRBD2 TRBV9
CASSSTRVGSPLHF TGTGCCAGCAGTTCGACCAGGGTAGGTTCACCCCTCCACTTT - TRBJ1-6 - TRBV27
CATSVNSWGDDTQYF TGTGCCACCAGTGTCAATTCTTGGGGCGACGATACGCAGTATTTT - TRBJ2-3 - TRBV24-1
CASTDNSGNTIYF TGTGCCAGTACTGACAACTCTGGAAACACCATATATTTT - TRBJ1-3 - TRBV2
CASSLGSTTDTQYF TGTGCCAGCAGTTTGGGTAGTACGACAGATACGCAGTATTTT - TRBJ2-3 - TRBV28
CASSFFSGRGTDTQYF TGCGCCAGCAGCTTTTTTTCGGGGCGCGGGACAGATACGCAGTATTTT - TRBJ2-3 - TRBV5-1
CASSVVEPSGHYEQYF TGTGCCAGCAGCGTAGTCGAGCCTAGCGGCCACTACGAGCAGTACTTC - TRBJ2-7 TRBD2 TRBV9
CASSLGDRGGETQYF TGCGCCAGCAGCTTGGGGGACAGGGGTGGGGAGACCCAGTACTTC - TRBJ2-5 TRBD1 TRBV5-1
CASRITLGGKLFF TGTGCCAGCAGAATTACATTGGGGGGAAAACTGTTTTTT once TRBJ1-4 - TRBV6-4
CASSPPRGSLVRGYTF TGTGCCAGTAGTCCACCGAGGGGCTCATTGGTGCGTGGCTACACCTTC - TRBJ1-2 - TRBV19
CASSLGAQGPAPLHF TGTGCCAGCAGCTTAGGGGCACAGGGGCCGGCACCCCTCCACTTT - TRBJ1-6 TRBD1 TRBV7-2
CASSGQSGDHSPLHF TGTGCCAGCAGTGGACAATCAGGGGATCACTCACCCCTCCACTTT once TRBJ1-6 - TRBV2
CASSLGPTLNTEAFF TGCGCCAGCAGCTTAGGACCGACTCTGAACACTGAAGCTTTCTTT - TRBJ1-1 - TRBV5-1
CASSFHSRTKHEKLFF TGTGCCAGCAGCTTTCATTCACGGACCAAACATGAAAAACTGTTTTTT - TRBJ1-4 - TRBV7-2
CASIPTGIQQPQHF TGTGCCAGCATTCCGACAGGGATACAACAGCCCCAGCATTTT - TRBJ1-5 TRBD1 TRBV28